Each of the 12 T cell receptor beta chains below was sequenced from the same sample in a study of cytomegalovirus exposure and HLA in healthy donors. The PCR used 60 Vbeta and 13 Jbeta primers. Produced via immunoSEQ multiplex PCR; TCRdb's table is partial and in-frame only. The sample includes about 100,000 clones, around four fifths seen only once; the top ten take 6.5% to 9%. Sequencing input: PBMCs. These receptors all come from a man in his forties in good health and CMV-seropositive.

V is TRBV29-1 and J is TRBJ2-3; the D is unclear. The CDR3 spans 12 residues. Germline V lookup: CDR1 SQVTM, CDR2 ANQGSEA. The germline V and J ends were trimmed by 7 bases and 0 bases, with 8 bases remaining between them. The CDR3 sequence: CSEKTSTDTQYF. The CDR3 region has the DNA TGCAGCGAAAAGACTAGCACAGATACGCAGTATTTT.

The J gene is TRBJ2-2, the V gene TRBV27; perhaps TRBD2 as D (5 bases). CDR1 and CDR2 from the germline V gene are MNHEY and SMNVEV (reference sequence). V lost 2 bases and J lost 8, with 9 bases in between. The CDR3 extends over 13 amino acids. DNA for the CDR3: TGTGCCAGCAGTTTAAATCGGGGTGGGGAGCTGTTTTTT. Translating gives CASSLNRGGELFF.

The rearrangement links TRBV7-6 to TRBJ1-4; no firm D call. Deletions cut 0 bases from V and 7 bases from J, with 12 bases between. This CDR3 has 15 residues. The germline V gene encodes CDR1 SGHVS and CDR2 FNYEAQ. CDR3 in DNA: TGTGCCAGCAGCTTAGCATCCGGGTCGGGTGAAAAACTGTTTTTT. This codes for CASSLASGSGEKLFF.

Here the CDR3 reads CASSLDAESTDTQYF. DNA for the CDR3: TGCGCCAGCAGCTTGGACGCGGAGAGCACAGATACGCAGTATTTT. The chain has TRBV5-1 and TRBJ2-3; D gene ambiguous. The CDR3 loop spans 15 amino acids. V gave up 0 bases and J gave up 0 bases, with 8 bases separating them. In germline, CDR1 is SGHRS, CDR2 YFSETQ.

The V and J genes are TRBV2 and TRBJ2-1, with 8 bases aligning to TRBD1. This CDR3 region has 12 residues. Germline assignment: CDR1 SNHLY and CDR2 FYNNEI. The trim removed 7 bases at V and 7 bases at J, leaving 3 bases unmatched. The CDR3 DNA reads as TGTGCCAGCACGGACAGGGCTAATGAGCAGTTCTTC. This codes for CASTDRANEQFF.

The chain joins TRBV19 to TRBJ2-3; D may be TRBD2 (6 bases). V was pared by 7 bases and J by 3 bases, with 14 bases between. CDR1 and CDR2 (germline): LNHDA, SQIVND (reference sequence). CDR3 size: 14 residues. As DNA, the CDR3 is TGTGCCAGTAAGGGACCCGCGGGAACAGATACGCAGTATTTT. This gives the protein CASKGPAGTDTQYF.

The J gene is TRBJ2-5, the V gene TRBV19; TRBD2 matches 7 bases. CDR1 and CDR2 (germline): LNHDA, SQIVND (reference sequence). V trimming: 4 bases; J trimming: 1 base; junction bases outside the gene matches: 6. CDR3 size: 15 residues. This CDR3 is CASSSASSGQETQYF. The DNA of the CDR3 is TGTGCCAGTAGTAGCGCTTCTAGCGGCCAAGAGACCCAGTACTTC.

The rearrangement joins TRBV7-9 to TRBJ2-7; 7 positions match TRBD1. The CDR3 is 14 amino acids. Germline lookup yields CDR1 SEHNR and CDR2 FQNEAQ (reference sequence). The CDR3 sequence: CSSSPGTASYEQYF. Written as DNA, the CDR3 is TGTTCCTCGAGCCCCGGGACAGCTTCCTACGAGCAGTACTTC.

This sequence joins TRBV5-4 and TRBJ2-7, with D tentatively TRBD2 (5 bases). The germline V gene has CDR1 SGHNT and CDR2 YYREEE (reference sequence). This CDR3 region has 13 residues. V dropped 2 bases and J dropped 5 bases, with 11 bases sitting between them. CDR3 sequence: CASSFGSGDEQYF. In DNA, the CDR3 is TGTGCCAGCAGCTTTGGGAGTGGGGACGAGCAGTACTTC.

The rearrangement links TRBV4-1 to TRBJ1-1; TRBD1 matches 9 bases. This CDR3 has 16 residues. V shed 0 bases, J shed 5 bases, and the junction held 7 bases outside the gene matches. The germline V gene encodes CDR1 MGHRA and CDR2 YSYEKL. Written as DNA, the CDR3 is TGCGCCAGCAGCCAAGAGAAGGGACAGGGCGTTACTGAAGCTTTCTTT. It yields the protein CASSQEKGQGVTEAFF.

CDR3 sequence: CASSLQGWETQYF. CDR3 nucleotides: TGTGCCAGCAGCTTACAGGGTTGGGAGACCCAGTACTTC. J is TRBJ2-5 and V is TRBV7-2; possible D gene TRBD1, 5 bases. CDR1 is SGHTA and CDR2 is FQGNSA in the germline V gene. With 2 bases removed from V and 5 bases from J, the gap between germline ends came to 9 bases. The CDR3 has 13 amino acids.

CDR3 loop: CASSFTQLGEQFF. CDR3 bases: TGTGCCAGCAGCTTTACCCAACTTGGTGAGCAGTTCTTC. This chain connects TRBV11-3 to TRBJ2-1; D gene uncertain. Germline V gene sequence: CDR1 SGHNT, CDR2 YENEEA. This CDR3 is 13 amino acids long. Trimming stripped 3 bases from V and 9 bases from J, with 12 bases between. Drawing the rest from reference TRBV11-3 and TRBJ2-1, the complete variable domain is EAGVVQSPRYKIIEKKQPVAFWCNPISGHNTLYWYLQNLGQGPELLIRYENEEAVDDSQLPKDRFSAERLKGVDSTLKIQPAELGDSAVYLCASSFTQLGEQFFGPGTRLTVL.